Below, 28 T cell receptor beta chains from the same sample are listed, as sequenced in a study of blood T cell repertoires in COVID-19. Method: immunoSEQ multiplex PCR; TCRdb's copy keeps in-frame clones and lacks some. The table shows roughly 68,000 clones, with approximately 89% occurring only once. Material for sequencing was peripheral blood. The receptor set was obtained from a woman between 50 and 59 years old with active COVID-19.

The chain recombines TRBV12-3 or TRBV12-4 with TRBJ1-5; tentative D call: TRBD1 (5 bases). CDR3 length: 13 amino acids. Trimming shortened V by 5 bases and J by 4 bases, and 9 bases separated the two germline ends. The CDR3 nucleotides are TGTGCCAGCAGTCGAGGACATAATCAGCCCCAGCATTTT. Translation: CASSRGHNQPQHF.

This clone was observed a single time. The chain is built from TRBV5-1 and TRBJ2-2; the D gene is possibly TRBD1 (5 bases). Germline CDR1 is SGHRS and CDR2 is YFSETQ. Trimming pared 3 bases from V and 3 bases from J, leaving 12 bases between. The CDR3 is made up of 15 amino acids. CDR3 protein: CASSYGQRDTGELFF. In DNA form, the CDR3 reads TGCGCCAGCAGCTATGGACAAAGGGACACCGGGGAGCTGTTTTTT.

V usage is TRBV5-1 and J usage is TRBJ1-6; D is ambiguous. From germline, CDR1 is SGHRS and CDR2 YFSETQ. CDR3 length equals 15 residues. Trimming cost V 0 bases and J 6 bases, with 10 bases left between them. CDR3 in amino acids: CASSLEARSNSPLHF. The CDR3 bases are TGCGCCAGCAGCTTGGAGGCAAGGAGTAATTCACCCCTCCACTTT.

The chain has TRBV6-5 and TRBJ2-1; 9 nucleotides align to TRBD2. The CDR3 spans 15 residues. CDR1 and CDR2 from the germline V gene are MNHEY and SVGAGI. With V trimmed by 5 bases and J by 4 bases, 6 bases remained unmatched. CDR3 protein: CASSTALAGYNEQFF. In DNA form, the CDR3 reads TGTGCCAGCAGTACCGCACTAGCGGGTTACAATGAGCAGTTCTTC.

A single count supports this clone. The V gene is TRBV5-1, the J gene TRBJ1-1, with 9 bases lining up with TRBD1. Germline assignment: CDR1 SGHRS and CDR2 YFSETQ. V dropped 4 bases and J dropped 2; count of bases not matched to a gene: 3. The CDR3 contains 14 residues. In DNA, the CDR3 is TGCGCCAGCAGCCCACAGGGGGCTAACACTGAAGCTTTCTTT. This gives the protein CASSPQGANTEAFF.

This chain connects TRBV5-6 to TRBJ2-2; 10 nucleotides align to TRBD2. Germline-derived CDR1 and CDR2 are SGHDT and YYEEEE. The J segment lost 2 bases and the V segment lost 1 base, leaving 8 bases of the junction unmatched. This CDR3 contains 18 residues. The CDR3 DNA reads as TGTGCCAGCAGCTTGCACGGACTAGCGGCCTCTAACACCGGGGAGCTGTTTTTT. Translated: CASSLHGLAASNTGELFF. The whole variable domain, filled in from reference TRBV5-6 and TRBJ2-2, reads DAGVTQSPTHLIKTRGQQVTLRCSPKSGHDTVSWYQQALGQGPQFIFQYYEEEERQRGNFPDRFSGHQFPNYSSELNVNALLLGDSALYLCASSLHGLAASNTGELFFGEGSRLTVL.

The gene calls are TRBV7-9 and TRBJ2-1; D is ambiguous. Deletions cut 3 bases from V and 0 bases from J, with 6 bases between. CDR1 is SEHNR and CDR2 is FQNEAQ in the germline V gene (reference sequence). The CDR3 has 14 amino acids. CDR3 residues: CASSFSLSYNEQFF. The CDR3 DNA sequence: TGTGCCAGCAGCTTCTCACTCTCCTACAATGAGCAGTTCTTC.

The chain employs TRBV3-1 (or the pseudogene TRBV3-2) and TRBJ2-1; the D gene is possibly TRBD2 (6 bases). Looked up from germline, CDR1 is LGHDT and CDR2 is YNNKEL (reference sequence). The CDR3 runs 13 residues. V shed 3 bases and J shed 10 bases, with 13 bases lying between them. CDR3 bases: TGTGCCAGCAGCCACCCGGGGGTCACAGAGCAGTTCTTC. This encodes CASSHPGVTEQFF.

The chain is built from TRBV28 and TRBJ1-4; D call uncertain. Trimming shortened V by 2 bases and J by 7 bases, and 5 bases separated the two germline ends. From germline, CDR1 is MDHEN and CDR2 SYDVKM. The CDR3 sequence is 12 residues long. The chain's CDR3 is CASSLTSEKLFF. The CDR3 DNA sequence: TGTGCCAGCAGTTTAACGAGTGAAAAACTGTTTTTT.

This clone was counted a single time. The chain recombines TRBV3-1 (or the pseudogene TRBV3-2) with TRBJ2-7, with D maybe TRBD2 (6 bases). The V gene lost 4 bases and the J gene lost 6 bases, with 28 bases spanning the gap. This CDR3 comprises 18 residues. Germline CDR1 reads LGHDT; CDR2 reads YNNKEL (reference sequence). The CDR3 coding sequence is TGTGCCAGCAGCCCTACCTCAGGCGGGATAAGAGGTATAGGCGAGCAGTACTTC. Translation gives CASSPTSGGIRGIGEQYF.

V and J are TRBV27 and TRBJ2-7, with D tentatively TRBD1 (5 bases). The V gene's germline CDR1 is MNHEY and CDR2 SMNVEV (reference sequence). V was pared by 4 bases and J by 6 bases, with 19 bases between. The CDR3 runs to 15 residues. DNA for the CDR3: TGTGCCAGCAGTTGGGCCAGGCAGGGCCTACGCGAGCAGTACTTC. It codes for CASSWARQGLREQYF.

Written as DNA, the CDR3 is TGTGCCAGCAGTTTTCCGGGGTGGGGTGAGCAGTTCTTC. It yields the protein CASSFPGWGEQFF. The chain links TRBV27 to TRBJ2-1, with a weak D call TRBD2 (5 bases). CDR3 length: 13 residues. Germline V gene sequence: CDR1 MNHEY, CDR2 SMNVEV (reference sequence). The germline V and J ends were trimmed by 3 bases and 9 bases, with 12 bases remaining between them.

V gene TRBV5-1 combines with J gene TRBJ2-7; D unresolved. This CDR3 comprises 15 residues. Germline V gene sequence: CDR1 SGHRS, CDR2 YFSETQ. V lost 1 base and J lost 6, with 17 bases in between. For the CDR3, the DNA is TGCGCCAGCAGCTTGAACACCCGAGGAGCTGGCGAGCAGTACTTC. Protein product: CASSLNTRGAGEQYF.

This chain connects TRBV6-1 to TRBJ1-6, with D unclear. V lost 1 base and J lost 2, with 9 bases in between. The CDR3 runs to 16 residues. The V gene's germline CDR1 is MNHNS and CDR2 SASEGT. The chain's CDR3 is CASSEEYNPYNSPLHF. The CDR3, as DNA: TGTGCCAGCAGTGAAGAGTACAATCCCTATAATTCACCCCTCCACTTT.

The genes are TRBV6-1 and TRBJ1-5; 7 nucleotides match TRBD1. Trimming removed 2 bases from V and 4 bases from J; junction bases left unmatched: 11. The V gene's germline CDR1 is MNHNS and CDR2 SASEGT. The CDR3 has 17 amino acids. The CDR3 protein is CASSEISTGTVNQPQHF. The CDR3 region has the DNA TGTGCCAGCAGTGAAATATCAACCGGGACAGTAAATCAGCCCCAGCATTTT.

The chain employs TRBV3-1 (or the pseudogene TRBV3-2) and TRBJ1-1; D may be TRBD1 (6 bases). The CDR3 totals 13 residues. Trimming removed 5 bases from V and 6 bases from J, with 13 bases in between. Germline-derived CDR1 and CDR2 are LGHDT and YNNKEL (reference sequence). CDR3 DNA: TGTGCCAGCAGCTACAGGGATGGGGCTGAAGCTTTCTTT. It yields the protein CASSYRDGAEAFF.

The gene calls are TRBV6-5 and TRBJ1-2, with 7 nucleotides matching TRBD1. V gave up 7 bases and J gave up 3 bases; unmatched junction bases: 8. CDR3 size: 14 residues. Germline CDR1 MNHEY, CDR2 SVGAGI. Written as DNA, the CDR3 is TGTGCCAGCACCGACAGGGCTCGCGACTATGGCTACACCTTC. Amino acids: CASTDRARDYGYTF.

The CDR3 spells CSASPPTRIGELFF. The CDR3 DNA reads TGCAGTGCTAGTCCCCCCACTAGGATCGGGGAGCTGTTTTTT. The V call is TRBV20-1, the J call TRBJ2-2, with D tentatively TRBD2 (5 bases). Germline loops: CDR1 DFQATT, CDR2 SNEGSKA (reference sequence). Trimming stripped 3 bases from V and 7 bases from J, with 15 bases between. This CDR3 region has 14 residues.

The chain uses TRBV2 and TRBJ1-2; D ambiguous. This CDR3 has 13 amino acids. V gave up 4 bases and J gave up 4 bases, with 10 bases separating them. Per the germline V gene, CDR1 is SNHLY and CDR2 is FYNNEI. DNA of the CDR3: TGTGCCAGCAGTGGTGAAACAGTCTATGGCTACACCTTC. It encodes CASSGETVYGYTF.

The CDR3 is CATTGEREGRQFF. CDR3 nucleotide sequence: TGCGCCACAACGGGCGAGCGGGAGGGTAGGCAGTTCTTC. This rearrangement joins TRBV10-2 to TRBJ2-1; 10 positions agree with TRBD2. This CDR3 has 13 amino acids. In germline, CDR1 is WSHSY, CDR2 SAAADI. V lost 10 bases and J lost 12; bases outside the gene matches: 12.

The chain couples TRBV11-2 to TRBJ2-7, with a tentative D call TRBD2 (6 bases). Per the germline V gene, CDR1 is SGHAT and CDR2 is FQNNGV. V was shortened by 2 bases and J by 2 bases, with 13 bases between the two germline ends. CDR3 length: 15 amino acids. The CDR3 DNA is TGTGCCAGCAGCTTATATGGGGGAGGAACCTACGAGCAGTACTTC. Protein: CASSLYGGGTYEQYF.

The genes are TRBV5-1 and TRBJ2-3; the D gene is possibly TRBD1 (5 bases). This CDR3 region has 14 residues. V lost 3 bases and J 5 bases, leaving 13 bases between the germline ends. In germline, CDR1 is SGHRS, CDR2 YFSETQ. The CDR3 nucleotides read TGCGCCAGCAGCTCCCCAGGGTATCGAGATACGCAGTATTTT. Its protein product is CASSSPGYRDTQYF. The complete variable domain, with remaining parts taken from reference TRBV5-1 and TRBJ2-3, reads KAGVTQTPRYLIKTRGQQVTLSCSPISGHRSVSWYQQTPGQGLQFLFEYFSETQRNKGNFPGRFSGRQFSNSRSEMNVSTLELGDSALYLCASSSPGYRDTQYFGPGTRLTVL.

V gene TRBV2 combines with J gene TRBJ1-2; no firm D call. In germline, CDR1 is SNHLY, CDR2 FYNNEI. This CDR3 has 11 residues. V was trimmed by 4 bases and J by 8 bases, leaving 8 bases between them. The DNA for the CDR3 is TGTGCCAGCAGTGCGGCAGCGGGCTACACCTTC. Protein: CASSAAAGYTF.

The chain is built from TRBV29-1 and TRBJ1-1, with TRBD1 as a possible D gene (5 bases). In germline, CDR1 is SQVTM, CDR2 ANQGSEA. The V end lost 6 bases, the J end lost 4 bases, and 15 bases lay between the germline ends. The CDR3 has 13 amino acids. This CDR3 is CSVGWGEGTEAFF. DNA of the CDR3: TGCAGCGTGGGATGGGGGGAGGGCACTGAAGCTTTCTTT.

The chain couples TRBV7-2 to TRBJ2-7; 12 bases map to TRBD2. This CDR3 region has 15 residues. Germline values: CDR1 SGHTA, CDR2 FQGNSA. Trimming at V came to 4 bases and at J to 1 base, leaving 2 bases not matched to a gene. CDR3: CASSWLAGGSYEQYF. CDR3 nucleotide sequence: TGTGCCAGCAGCTGGCTAGCGGGAGGGTCCTACGAGCAGTACTTC.

This clone was observed a single time. V is TRBV5-6 and J is TRBJ2-5; 11 positions agree with TRBD1. This CDR3 contains 17 residues. Germline V CDR1 and CDR2: SGHDT, YYEEEE. Trimming took 5 bases from V and 2 from J; bases not matched to a gene: 11. DNA for the CDR3: TGTGCCAGCAGGATGACAAAAAGGGACAGGGGGCAAGAGACCCAGTACTTC. Amino acids: CASRMTKRDRGQETQYF.

The CDR3 sequence is CASSVGFLSSYEQYF. The CDR3 DNA is TGTGCCAGCAGCGTAGGGTTCCTCAGCTCCTACGAGCAGTACTTC. The chain uses TRBV9 and TRBJ2-7; D not resolved. CDR1 is SGDLS, CDR2 YYNGEE, per germline. The CDR3 extends over 15 amino acids. The ends were cut back, 0 bases at V and 0 bases at J, with 10 bases in the middle.

The chain uses TRBV28 and TRBJ1-1, with 7 positions matching TRBD1. Germline V gene sequence: CDR1 MDHEN, CDR2 SYDVKM. With V trimmed by 7 bases and J by 0 bases, 17 bases remained unmatched. The CDR3 totals 18 residues. The CDR3 nucleotides are TGTGCCAGCACCCATTGGCGCCGGGACAGCTTCATGAACACTGAAGCTTTCTTT. Protein: CASTHWRRDSFMNTEAFF.